Following are 30 T cell receptor beta chains from one sample sequenced in a study of control samples from healthy donors and cancer patients. The data were produced by immunoSEQ multiplex PCR, yet TCRdb's version contains in-frame clones alone and is incomplete. The sample lists 250,000 to 300,000 clones; around 80% were seen once. Sequencing was performed on PBMCs. The source is a woman aged 60-70 years with lung cancer.

To note about this clone: A junction boundary mismatches the germline segment, possibly from a read error. V is TRBV7-2 and J is TRBJ2-5; 12 bases line up with TRBD2. From germline, CDR1 is SGHTA and CDR2 FQGNSA. This CDR3 is 14 amino acids long. CDR3 bases: TGTGCCAGCAGCCTAGCGGGAGGGCTTGAGACCCAGTACTTC. Protein: CASSLAGGLETQYF.

This clone was counted between two and nine times. V is TRBV28 and J is TRBJ1-3, with 10 bases that match TRBD1. This CDR3 region has 15 residues. Germline values: CDR1 MDHEN, CDR2 SYDVKM. V lost 3 bases, J lost 2 bases, and 1 base stayed unmatched. The CDR3 protein is CASSFGQGAGNTIYF. The CDR3 coding sequence is TGTGCCAGCAGTTTTGGACAGGGGGCTGGAAACACCATATATTTT.

The chain has TRBV5-4 and TRBJ2-5; D may be TRBD1 or TRBD2 (5 bases each). The germline V gene has CDR1 SGHNT and CDR2 YYREEE (reference sequence). The length of the CDR3 is 15 residues. The germline V and J ends were trimmed by 1 base and 5 bases, with 15 bases remaining between them. The CDR3 here is CASSLPARGSETQYF. The CDR3 DNA sequence: TGTGCCAGCAGCTTGCCCGCTCGGGGCTCGGAGACCCAGTACTTC.

The J gene is TRBJ2-7, the V gene TRBV13; 8 nucleotides line up with TRBD1. Looked up from germline, CDR1 is PRHDT and CDR2 is FYEKMQ (reference sequence). V lost 5 bases, J lost 4 bases, and 13 bases stayed unmatched. CDR3 length equals 16 residues. CDR3 DNA sequence: TGTGCCAGCAGCCGAATCGCAGGGGGCAGGGGATACGAGCAGTACTTC. Translated: CASSRIAGGRGYEQYF.

The V gene is TRBV9, the J gene TRBJ1-5; 8 nucleotides match TRBD1. Germline values: CDR1 SGDLS, CDR2 YYNGEE. CDR3 size: 15 residues. Unmatched junction bases numbered 11, after V lost 3 bases and J lost 9 bases. In DNA form, the CDR3 reads TGTGCCAGCAGCGCAGTAGGACAGGGAGGTGCGCCCCAGCATTTT. Translated, it gives CASSAVGQGGAPQHF.

The chain carries TRBV7-2 and TRBJ1-1, with TRBD1 matching over 9 bases. The CDR3 loop spans 14 amino acids. The germline V gene encodes CDR1 SGHTA and CDR2 FQGNSA. Trimming at V came to 5 bases and at J to 8 bases, leaving 9 bases not matched to a gene. CDR3 in DNA: TGTGCCAGCAGCCCCGGGGACAGGGACGGGGAAGCTTTCTTT. Translation gives CASSPGDRDGEAFF.

The rearrangement uses TRBV7-2 and TRBJ2-1; 8 bases align to TRBD2. The germline V gene has CDR1 SGHTA and CDR2 FQGNSA. V was clipped by 4 bases and J by 1 base; unmatched bases: 3. This CDR3 is 15 amino acids long. The CDR3 spells CASSSVAGSYNEQFF. The CDR3 nucleotides are TGTGCCAGCAGCTCCGTAGCGGGATCCTACAATGAGCAGTTCTTC. The full variable domain, with the rest looked up from reference TRBV7-2 and TRBJ2-1, is GAGVSQSPSNKVTEKGKDVELRCDPISGHTALYWYRQSLGQGLEFLIYFQGNSAPDKSGLPSDRFSAERTGGSVSTLTIQRTQQEDSAVYLCASSSVAGSYNEQFFGPGTRLTVL.

V gene TRBV15 combines with J gene TRBJ2-1; TRBD2 agrees at 8 bases. From germline, CDR1 is LNHNV and CDR2 YYDKDF (reference sequence). V was clipped by 1 base and J by 0 bases; unmatched bases: 14. This CDR3 has 20 amino acids. The chain's CDR3 is CATSRVSSAGVPSSYNEQFF. Written as DNA, the CDR3 is TGTGCCACCAGCAGAGTCTCATCAGCGGGGGTACCTAGCTCCTACAATGAGCAGTTCTTC. Full variable domain (rest looked up from reference TRBV15 and TRBJ2-1): DAMVIQNPRYQVTQFGKPVTLSCSQTLNHNVMYWYQQKSSQAPKLLFHYYDKDFNNEADTPDNFQSRRPNTSFCFLDIRSPGLGDTAMYLCATSRVSSAGVPSSYNEQFFGPGTRLTVL.

The chain is built from TRBV7-9 and TRBJ2-7, with a weak D call TRBD2 (6 bases). The V gene lost 4 bases and the J gene lost 2 bases, with 27 bases spanning the gap. Germline V gene lookup returns CDR1 SEHNR and CDR2 FQNEAQ (reference sequence). CDR3 length: 19 amino acids. CDR3 sequence: CASSSRELPTATFTYEQYF. CDR3 DNA: TGTGCCAGCAGCTCCCGGGAGCTACCCACCGCTACCTTTACCTACGAGCAGTACTTC.

Remarks on this clone: A read error may produce the germline difference seen at one junction end. J is TRBJ2-7 and V is TRBV27, with D perhaps TRBD1 (6 bases). CDR1 and CDR2 (germline): MNHEY, SMNVEV (reference sequence). The CDR3 has 13 amino acids. The CDR3 is CASSSRTTGHLAF. CDR3 nucleotide sequence: TGTGCCAGCAGTTCCCGAACAACGGGACACCTAGCCTTC.

The V call is TRBV11-1, the J call TRBJ2-5, with D perhaps being TRBD1 or TRBD2 (5 bases each). Germline lookup yields CDR1 SGHAT and CDR2 FQDESV (reference sequence). CDR3 length: 14 amino acids. With 6 bases removed from V and 5 bases from J, the gap between germline ends came to 16 bases. In DNA form, the CDR3 reads TGTGCCAGCAGGGGGGTCTGGGCCGGGGAGACCCAGTACTTC. Encoded protein: CASRGVWAGETQYF. Complete variable domain (other parts from reference TRBV11-1 and TRBJ2-5): EAEVAQSPRYKITEKSQAVAFWCDPISGHATLYWYRQILGQGPELLVQFQDESVVDDSQLPKDRFSAERLKGVDSTLKIQPAELGDSAMYLCASRGVWAGETQYFGPGTRLLVL.

V gene TRBV2 combines with J gene TRBJ1-6, with a weak D call TRBD1 (5 bases). This CDR3 has 14 amino acids. Germline V gene sequence: CDR1 SNHLY, CDR2 FYNNEI. Trimming took 3 bases from V and 8 from J, leaving 11 bases between them. The CDR3 here is CASSDALGDSPLHF. In DNA, the CDR3 is TGTGCCAGCAGTGACGCACTGGGGGATTCACCCCTCCACTTT.

There are a few counts of this clone. The gene calls are TRBV27 and TRBJ1-5; 10 nucleotides match TRBD1. With 4 bases clipped from V and 7 bases from J, the junction kept 4 bases outside the gene matches. This CDR3 region has 14 residues. Germline CDR1 MNHEY, CDR2 SMNVEV (reference sequence). For the CDR3, the DNA is TGTGCCAGCAGTTCGGGACAGGGGAACCAGCCCCAGCATTTT. It specifies CASSSGQGNQPQHF.

This sequence joins TRBV3-1 (or the pseudogene TRBV3-2) and TRBJ2-7; D remains unclear. The CDR3 extends over 13 amino acids. Trimming took off 0 bases at V and 9 bases at J, with 12 bases between the two ends. Germline V gene data show CDR1 as LGHDT and CDR2 as YNNKEL (reference sequence). CDR3 nucleotide sequence: TGTGCCAGCAGCCAAGATCTAGGGTCAGGGCAGTACTTC. The encoded protein is CASSQDLGSGQYF.

The rearrangement uses TRBV27 and TRBJ1-2, with 9 bases that match TRBD1. V lost 8 bases to trimming and J lost 5 bases; unmatched junction nucleotides: 18. CDR1 and CDR2 (germline): MNHEY, SMNVEV (reference sequence). The CDR3 extends over 17 amino acids. The CDR3, as DNA: TGTGCCAGCGGACTACGCACACAGGGGGCGCTTCATTATGGCTACACCTTC. Its protein is CASGLRTQGALHYGYTF.

Only one count was recorded for this clone. The gene calls are TRBV28 and TRBJ2-7; 11 positions agree with TRBD2. CDR1 and CDR2 (germline): MDHEN, SYDVKM. This CDR3 has 14 residues. V gave up 5 bases and J gave up 5 bases; unmatched junction bases: 5. CDR3 nucleotide sequence: TGTGCCAGCAGTGTAGCGGGAGGGCCCCACGAGCAGTACTTC. Translated, it gives CASSVAGGPHEQYF.

This chain joins TRBV3-1 (or the pseudogene TRBV3-2) and TRBJ2-3, with 13 bases aligning to TRBD2. Germline trimming cut 3 bases from V and 8 bases from J; bases unmatched to any gene: 8. The CDR3 has 16 amino acids. CDR1 and CDR2 from the germline V gene are LGHDT and YNNKEL (reference sequence). CDR3 DNA sequence: TGTGCCAGCAGCCAGACTAGCGGGGGGTATCGGGGTACGCAGTATTTT. Amino acid sequence: CASSQTSGGYRGTQYF.

The chain has TRBV7-8 and TRBJ2-5; TRBD1 aligns across 9 bases. The length of the CDR3 is 16 residues. V trimming: 1 base; J trimming: 6 bases; junction bases outside the gene matches: 9. Germline CDR1 reads SGHVS; CDR2 reads FQNEAQ. The CDR3 here is CASSLVEGTGRKTQYF. The CDR3, as DNA: TGTGCCAGCAGCTTAGTGGAGGGGACAGGGAGGAAGACCCAGTACTTC. Based on the CDR3 plus reference TRBV7-8 and TRBJ2-5, the full variable domain is GAGVSQSPRYKVAKRGQDVALRCDPISGHVSLFWYQQALGQGPEFLTYFQNEAQLDKSGLPSDRFFAERPEGSVSTLKIQRTQQEDSAVYLCASSLVEGTGRKTQYFGPGTRLLVL.

The chain employs TRBV10-2 and TRBJ2-1, with TRBD2 identical over 9 bases. Germline V gives CDR1 WSHSY, CDR2 SAAADI. The CDR3 extends over 14 amino acids. CDR3 DNA sequence: TGCGCGATCACTAGCGGGTCCTTATACAATGAGCAGTTCTTC. Protein: CAITSGSLYNEQFF.

This clone appeared many times. The rearrangement links TRBV5-1 to TRBJ1-6; 9 positions match TRBD1. The CDR3 totals 16 residues. Germline CDR1 is SGHRS and CDR2 is YFSETQ. V lost 0 bases and J lost 10; bases outside the gene matches: 8. In nucleotides, the CDR3 is TGCGCCAGCAGCTTGGTCCCAGACAGGGGGAACTCACCCCTCCACTTT. Amino acids: CASSLVPDRGNSPLHF.

The chain employs TRBV5-1 and TRBJ1-1; no clear D. Per germline, CDR1 SGHRS and CDR2 YFSETQ. This CDR3 has 15 residues. Between the trimmed V and J ends, which lost 3 bases and 3 bases, there was a span of 15 bases. The CDR3 region is CASSSLGFTDTEAFF. The DNA for the CDR3 is TGCGCCAGCAGCTCTTTAGGGTTTACGGACACTGAAGCTTTCTTT. Supplemented by reference TRBV5-1 and TRBJ1-1, the full variable domain reads KAGVTQTPRYLIKTRGQQVTLSCSPISGHRSVSWYQQTPGQGLQFLFEYFSETQRNKGNFPGRFSGRQFSNSRSEMNVSTLELGDSALYLCASSSLGFTDTEAFFGQGTRLTVV.

The genes are TRBV10-3 and TRBJ2-2, with 12 bases matching TRBD2. Germline loops: CDR1 ENHRY, CDR2 SYGVKD. The CDR3 covers 14 residues. V lost 10 bases, J lost 3 bases, and 3 bases stayed unmatched. The CDR3 loop is CATRTSGDTGELFF. CDR3 coding DNA: TGTGCCACCCGGACTAGCGGGGACACCGGGGAGCTGTTTTTT.

This chain uses TRBV5-1 with TRBJ2-7, with 7 nucleotides matching TRBD2. The CDR3 covers 15 residues. Germline V lookup: CDR1 SGHRS, CDR2 YFSETQ. Unmatched junction bases numbered 8, after V lost 2 bases and J lost 3 bases. The CDR3 bases are TGCGCCAGCAGCTTCCTAGCGGCGACTAACTACGAGCAGTACTTC. It specifies CASSFLAATNYEQYF.

The chain uses TRBV2 and TRBJ1-4; D is unresolved. The CDR3 is 15 residues long. Looked up from germline, CDR1 is SNHLY and CDR2 is FYNNEI. V lost 4 bases and J 0 bases, leaving 9 bases between the germline ends. CDR3 sequence (DNA): TGTGCCAGCAGTGGGGGATTTGCAACTAATGAAAAACTGTTTTTT. It is translated as CASSGGFATNEKLFF.

The V call is TRBV12-3 or TRBV12-4, the J call TRBJ1-5; D gene uncertain. The V end lost 5 bases, the J end lost 6 bases, and 8 bases lay between the germline ends. This CDR3 comprises 12 residues. CDR3 residues: CASSHERQPQHF. DNA of the CDR3: TGTGCCAGCAGTCATGAGCGTCAGCCCCAGCATTTT.

This sequence joins TRBV28 and TRBJ1-4, with 9 bases that match TRBD1. The CDR3 runs to 13 residues. Germline trimming cut 7 bases from V and 7 bases from J; bases unmatched to any gene: 4. CDR1 is MDHEN, CDR2 SYDVKM, per germline. In DNA, the CDR3 is TGTGCCAGCATGACAGGGGGGGCTGAAAAACTGTTTTTT. This translates into CASMTGGAEKLFF.

This rearrangement joins TRBV6-5 to TRBJ2-7; 7 bases agree with TRBD1. The V and J ends lost 3 bases and 6 bases, in that order; junction bases with no gene match: 8. This CDR3 comprises 14 residues. In germline, CDR1 is MNHEY, CDR2 SVGAGI. The CDR3 sequence: CASSYRQGPSEQYF. The CDR3 nucleotides read TGTGCCAGCAGTTATCGACAGGGACCCTCCGAGCAGTACTTC.

The J gene is TRBJ1-2, the V gene TRBV18; tentative D call: TRBD1 (5 bases). Germline loops: CDR1 KGHSH, CDR2 LQKENI. V was trimmed by 0 bases and J by 13 bases, leaving 12 bases between them. This CDR3 has 12 amino acids. CDR3 DNA sequence: TGTGCCAGCTCACCACCGAGCAGGGCCGTCACCTTC. Its protein is CASSPPSRAVTF.

This clone was seen a single time. V is TRBV7-8 and J is TRBJ2-3; D could derive from TRBD1 or TRBD2 (5 bases each). This CDR3 is 15 amino acids long. Germline V gives CDR1 SGHVS, CDR2 FQNEAQ. Between the trimmed V and J ends, which lost 3 bases and 4 bases, there was a span of 14 bases. CDR3 in DNA: TGTGCCAGCAGCTTTCCGGGACCGAGCTCAGATACGCAGTATTTT. This translates into CASSFPGPSSDTQYF. Full variable domain (remainder filled in from reference TRBV7-8 and TRBJ2-3): GAGVSQSPRYKVAKRGQDVALRCDPISGHVSLFWYQQALGQGPEFLTYFQNEAQLDKSGLPSDRFFAERPEGSVSTLKIQRTQQEDSAVYLCASSFPGPSSDTQYFGPGTRLTVL.

This chain joins TRBV27 and TRBJ2-7; 8 positions agree with TRBD1. Germline V gives CDR1 MNHEY, CDR2 SMNVEV (reference sequence). The V segment lost 0 bases and the J segment 2 bases; nucleotides outside the gene matches: 0. This CDR3 has 14 amino acids. The CDR3 DNA follows: TGTGCCAGCAGTTTATCGACAGGGGCCTACGAGCAGTACTTC. Its translation: CASSLSTGAYEQYF.